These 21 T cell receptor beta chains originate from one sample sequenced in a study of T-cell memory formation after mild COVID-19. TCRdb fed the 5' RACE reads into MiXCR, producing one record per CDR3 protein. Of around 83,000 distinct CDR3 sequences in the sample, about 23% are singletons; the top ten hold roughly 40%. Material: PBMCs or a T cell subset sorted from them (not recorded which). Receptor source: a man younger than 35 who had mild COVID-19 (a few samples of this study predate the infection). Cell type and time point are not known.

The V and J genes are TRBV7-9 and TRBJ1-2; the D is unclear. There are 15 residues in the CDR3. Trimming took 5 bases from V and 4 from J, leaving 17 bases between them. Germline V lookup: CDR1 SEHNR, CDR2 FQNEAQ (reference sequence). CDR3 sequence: CASSHPDGWGYGYTF. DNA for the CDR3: TGTGCCAGCAGCCATCCCGACGGTTGGGGCTATGGCTACACCTTC.

The CDR3 DNA follows: TGCGCCAGCAGTGACGGGTCGGCGGGGTCCTGGGATACGCAGTATTTT. As protein: CASSDGSAGSWDTQYF. This chain links TRBV10-2 with TRBJ2-3, with TRBD2 as a possible D gene (6 bases). CDR3 length: 16 amino acids. V was trimmed by 3 bases and J by 6 bases, leaving 19 bases between them. Germline V gene data show CDR1 as WSHSY and CDR2 as SAAADI.

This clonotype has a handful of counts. The CDR3 is CASSVLGTEPYEQYF. In nucleotides, the CDR3 is TGTGCCAGCAGTGTACTAGGGACAGAGCCCTACGAGCAGTACTTC. The chain couples TRBV2 to TRBJ2-7; TRBD1 matches 7 bases. Germline trimming cut 4 bases from V and 2 bases from J; bases unmatched to any gene: 8. CDR1 is SNHLY, CDR2 FYNNEI, per germline. CDR3 length: 15 residues.

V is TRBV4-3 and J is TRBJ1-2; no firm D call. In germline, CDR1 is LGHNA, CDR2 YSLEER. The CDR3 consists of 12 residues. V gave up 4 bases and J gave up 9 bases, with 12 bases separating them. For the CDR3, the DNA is TGCGCCAGCAGCCCGGGCGGACGAAGCTACACCTTC. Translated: CASSPGGRSYTF.

The CDR3 region is CASSYGVGQFF. DNA of the CDR3: TGTGCCAGCAGTTACGGGGTAGGGCAGTTCTTC. The chain recombines TRBV6-5 with TRBJ2-1; D not certain. The CDR3 runs 11 residues. Trimming cost V 2 bases and J 12 bases, with 8 bases left between them. Germline-derived CDR1 and CDR2 are MNHEY and SVGAGI.

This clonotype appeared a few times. The CDR3, as DNA: TGTGCCAGCAGTTCCCAGATGGACACAGATACGCAGTATTTT. Amino acids: CASSSQMDTDTQYF. The V call is TRBV27, the J call TRBJ2-3; no definite D call. The CDR3 loop spans 14 amino acids. Germline V CDR1 and CDR2: MNHEY, SMNVEV (reference sequence). V dropped 4 bases and J dropped 2 bases, with 10 bases sitting between them.

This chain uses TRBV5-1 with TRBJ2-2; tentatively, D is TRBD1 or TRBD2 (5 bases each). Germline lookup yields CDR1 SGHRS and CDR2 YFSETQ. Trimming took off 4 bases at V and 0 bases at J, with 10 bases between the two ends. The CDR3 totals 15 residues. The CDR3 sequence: CASSKGPANTGELFF. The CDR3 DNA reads TGCGCCAGCAGCAAGGGACCAGCGAACACCGGGGAGCTGTTTTTT.

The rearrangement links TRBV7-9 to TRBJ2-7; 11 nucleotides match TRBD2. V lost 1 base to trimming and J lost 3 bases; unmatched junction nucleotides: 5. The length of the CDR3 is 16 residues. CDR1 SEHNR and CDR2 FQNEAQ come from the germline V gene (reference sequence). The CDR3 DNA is TGTGCCAGCAGCTTAGGTCGTCTAGCGGGGGGCTACGAGCAGTACTTC. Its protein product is CASSLGRLAGGYEQYF.

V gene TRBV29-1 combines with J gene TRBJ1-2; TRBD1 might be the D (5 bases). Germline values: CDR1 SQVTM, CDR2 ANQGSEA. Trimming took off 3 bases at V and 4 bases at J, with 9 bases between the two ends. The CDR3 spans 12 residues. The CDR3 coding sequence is TGCAGCGTTGACCGGGGCGGCTATGGCTACACCTTC. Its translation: CSVDRGGYGYTF.

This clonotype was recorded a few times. The CDR3 sequence: CASSLGRSSNQPQHF. In DNA form, the CDR3 reads TGTGCCAGCAGTTTAGGAAGGAGTAGCAATCAGCCCCAGCATTTT. V gene TRBV12-3 or TRBV12-4 combines with J gene TRBJ1-5; D gene uncertain. The V end was cut by 1 base, the J end by 0 bases, with 7 bases between. The CDR3 covers 15 residues.

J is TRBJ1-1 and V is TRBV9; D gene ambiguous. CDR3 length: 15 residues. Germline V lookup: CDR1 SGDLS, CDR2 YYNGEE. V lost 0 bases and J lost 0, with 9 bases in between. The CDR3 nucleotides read TGTGCCAGCAGCGTAGAGGGCAGCATGAACACTGAAGCTTTCTTT. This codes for CASSVEGSMNTEAFF.

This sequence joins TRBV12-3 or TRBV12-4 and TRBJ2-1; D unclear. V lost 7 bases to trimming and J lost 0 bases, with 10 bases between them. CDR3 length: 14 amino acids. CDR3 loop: CASTIGSSYNEQFF. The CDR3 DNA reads TGTGCCAGCACGATAGGTAGCTCCTACAATGAGCAGTTCTTC.

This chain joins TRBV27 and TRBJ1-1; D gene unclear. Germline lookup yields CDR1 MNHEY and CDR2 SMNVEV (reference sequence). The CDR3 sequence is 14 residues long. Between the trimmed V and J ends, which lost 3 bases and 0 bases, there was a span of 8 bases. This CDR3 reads CASSFVSMNTEAFF. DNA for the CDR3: TGTGCCAGCAGTTTTGTTTCCATGAACACTGAAGCTTTCTTT.

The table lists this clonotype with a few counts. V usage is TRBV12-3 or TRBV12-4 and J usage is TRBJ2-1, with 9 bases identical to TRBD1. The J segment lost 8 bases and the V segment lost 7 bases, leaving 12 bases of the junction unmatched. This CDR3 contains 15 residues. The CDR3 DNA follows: TGTGCCAGCATCGATCCGGGACAGGGAGTAGATGAGCAGTTCTTC. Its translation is CASIDPGQGVDEQFF.

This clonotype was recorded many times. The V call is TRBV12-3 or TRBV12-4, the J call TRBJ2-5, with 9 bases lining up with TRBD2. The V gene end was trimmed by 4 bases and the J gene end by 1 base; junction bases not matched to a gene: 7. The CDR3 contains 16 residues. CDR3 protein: CASSSPVTSGQETQYF. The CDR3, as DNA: TGTGCCAGCAGTTCGCCCGTGACTAGCGGCCAAGAGACCCAGTACTTC.

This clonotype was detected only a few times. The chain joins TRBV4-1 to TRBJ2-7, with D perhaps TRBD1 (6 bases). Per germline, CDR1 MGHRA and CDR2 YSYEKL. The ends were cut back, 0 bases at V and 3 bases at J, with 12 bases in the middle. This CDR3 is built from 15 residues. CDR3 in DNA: TGCGCCAGCAGCCAAGATGGGGACATAGACTACGAGCAGTACTTC. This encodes CASSQDGDIDYEQYF.

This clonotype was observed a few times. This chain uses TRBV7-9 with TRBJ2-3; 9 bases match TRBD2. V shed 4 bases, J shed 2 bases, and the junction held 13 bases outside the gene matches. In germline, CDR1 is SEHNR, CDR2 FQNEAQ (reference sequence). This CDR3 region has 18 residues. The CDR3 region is CASSSAGGSKRYTDTQYF. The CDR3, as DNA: TGTGCCAGCAGCTCAGCGGGGGGATCCAAGCGTTACACAGATACGCAGTATTTT.

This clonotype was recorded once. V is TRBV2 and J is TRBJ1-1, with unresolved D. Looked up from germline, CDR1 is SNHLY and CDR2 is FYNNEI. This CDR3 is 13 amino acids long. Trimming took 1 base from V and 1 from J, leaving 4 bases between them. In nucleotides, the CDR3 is TGTGCCAGCAGTGAAGGCGCGAACACTGAAGCTTTCTTT. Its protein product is CASSEGANTEAFF.

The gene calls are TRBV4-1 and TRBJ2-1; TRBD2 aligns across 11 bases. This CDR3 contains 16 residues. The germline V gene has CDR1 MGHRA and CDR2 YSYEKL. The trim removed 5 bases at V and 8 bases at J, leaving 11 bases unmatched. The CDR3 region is CASSARASGGLYEQFF. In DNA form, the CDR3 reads TGCGCCAGCAGCGCGAGGGCTAGCGGGGGGTTGTATGAGCAGTTCTTC.

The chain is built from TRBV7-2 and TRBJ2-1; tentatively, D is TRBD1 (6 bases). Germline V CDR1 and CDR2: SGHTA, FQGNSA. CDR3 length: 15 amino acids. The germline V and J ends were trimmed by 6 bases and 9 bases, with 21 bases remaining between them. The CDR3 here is CASRSGVSEGIEQFF. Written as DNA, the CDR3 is TGTGCCAGCAGGTCAGGGGTCAGCGAGGGCATTGAGCAGTTCTTC.

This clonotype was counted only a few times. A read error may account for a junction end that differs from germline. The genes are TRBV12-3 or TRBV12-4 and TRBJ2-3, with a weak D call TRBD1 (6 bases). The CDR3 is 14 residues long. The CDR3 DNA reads TGTGCCAGCAGTTCCGGGTGGGACACAGATACGCGGTATTTT. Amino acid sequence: CASSSGWDTDTRYF.